Shown below are 20 T cell receptor beta chains from a single sample sequenced in a study of shared T cell receptors in the human thymus. Data came from immunoSEQ multiplex PCR; TCRdb stores just in-frame clones and leaves some out. The data show 500,000 to 850,000 clones, with 70% to 90% seen just once and roughly 0.0086% held by the top ten. The same data also contributed to another study, on human thymus T cells.

Input material: thymocytes. The receptors come from a boy younger than two with a congenital heart defect.

The V and J genes are TRBV2 and TRBJ1-1, with D unresolved. V gave up 1 base and J gave up 3 bases, with 3 bases separating them. Germline V gene data show CDR1 as SNHLY and CDR2 as FYNNEI. The CDR3 spans 12 residues. The CDR3 is CASSEDYTEAFF. The CDR3 coding sequence is TGTGCCAGCAGTGAAGACTACACTGAAGCTTTCTTT.

V gene TRBV9 combines with J gene TRBJ1-1, with a tentative D call TRBD1 (6 bases). The V and J ends lost 0 bases and 2 bases respectively, with 17 bases between them. From germline, CDR1 is SGDLS and CDR2 YYNGEE. CDR3 length equals 17 residues. The CDR3 loop reads CASSVGGWGQLNTEAFF. For the CDR3, the DNA is TGTGCCAGCAGCGTAGGGGGGTGGGGACAACTAAACACTGAAGCTTTCTTT.

This clone was found once. The CDR3 spells CAWSVAQGAKETQYF. CDR3 sequence (DNA): TGTGCCTGGAGTGTTGCTCAGGGGGCGAAAGAGACCCAGTACTTC. The V call is TRBV30, the J call TRBJ2-5; 8 positions agree with TRBD1. V was clipped by 0 bases and J by 3 bases; unmatched bases: 6. There are 15 residues in the CDR3. Germline CDR1 and CDR2: GTSNPN and SVGIG (reference sequence).

J is TRBJ1-1 and V is TRBV7-3, with D unresolved. This CDR3 region has 19 residues. V lost 0 bases and J 2 bases, leaving 22 bases between the germline ends. Germline V CDR1 and CDR2: SGHTA, FQGTGA. DNA for the CDR3: TGTGCCAGCAGCTTAACCCCGAACGAGAGAAGAACCGGTAACACTGAAGCTTTCTTT. Encoded protein: CASSLTPNERRTGNTEAFF.

This clone has only a few counts. The genes are TRBV10-2 and TRBJ2-7, with 10 bases fitting TRBD2. This CDR3 is 15 amino acids long. V lost 7 bases to trimming and J lost 6 bases; unmatched junction nucleotides: 12. CDR1 WSHSY and CDR2 SAAADI come from the germline V gene. CDR3 nucleotide sequence: TGCGCCAGCAACAGACTAGCGGGTCGGCCCTCCGAGCAGTACTTC. It translates to CASNRLAGRPSEQYF.

The V and J genes are TRBV6-1 and TRBJ2-7; 7 bases fit TRBD1. From germline, CDR1 is MNHNS and CDR2 SASEGT. V gave up 3 bases and J gave up 2 bases; unmatched junction bases: 10. The CDR3 is made up of 16 amino acids. Written as DNA, the CDR3 is TGTGCCAGCAGTGATAGACCGGGACAGTCTACCTACGAGCAGTACTTC. Protein product: CASSDRPGQSTYEQYF.

The chain employs TRBV4-3 and TRBJ2-3; TRBD2 matches 7 bases. CDR1 is LGHNA, CDR2 YSLEER, per germline. This CDR3 region has 17 residues. J lost 2 bases, V lost 8 bases, and 16 bases had no gene match. The CDR3 loop reads CASSNLKRGVTTDTQYF. Written as DNA, the CDR3 is TGCGCCAGCTCCAACCTTAAGCGGGGAGTAACCACAGATACGCAGTATTTT.

V is TRBV29-1 and J is TRBJ2-6; a weak D match, TRBD1 (5 bases). The CDR3 contains 17 residues. The ends were cut back, 0 bases at V and 0 bases at J, with 12 bases in the middle. From germline, CDR1 is SQVTM and CDR2 ANQGSEA. CDR3 DNA sequence: TGCAGCGTTGAAGATCTTCGACAGCTCTCTGGGGCCAACGTCCTGACTTTC. This sequence encodes CSVEDLRQLSGANVLTF. Based on the CDR3 plus reference TRBV29-1 and TRBJ2-6, the full variable domain is SAVISQKPSRDICQRGTSLTIQCQVDSQVTMMFWYRQQPGQSLTLIATANQGSEATYESGFVIDKFPISRPNLTFSTLTVSNMSPEDSSIYLCSVEDLRQLSGANVLTFGAGSRLTVL.

This chain uses TRBV5-6 with TRBJ1-1, with D hard to call. The CDR3 has 14 amino acids. Germline lookup yields CDR1 SGHDT and CDR2 YYEEEE. V was clipped by 0 bases and J by 4 bases, with 10 bases between them. The chain's CDR3 is CASSLEVTVTEAFF. In DNA form, the CDR3 reads TGTGCCAGCAGCTTGGAAGTAACTGTCACTGAAGCTTTCTTT.

The chain recombines TRBV7-2 with TRBJ2-3, with D possibly matching TRBD1 (6 bases). Germline values: CDR1 SGHTA, CDR2 FQGNSA. CDR3 length: 17 amino acids. Trimming removed 8 bases at V and 2 bases at J, with 23 bases between. The CDR3 sequence is CASSLRTDDTHTDTQYF. The CDR3 nucleotides are TGTGCCAGCTCGCTTCGGACAGACGACACACACACAGATACGCAGTATTTT.

The chain carries TRBV2 and TRBJ2-2, with a weak D call TRBD2 (7 bases). V lost 4 bases to trimming and J lost 7 bases, with 16 bases between them. This CDR3 has 15 residues. Germline V CDR1 and CDR2: SNHLY, FYNNEI. In DNA, the CDR3 is TGTGCCAGCAGTGCCTCCTTAGGGGGGGGCGGGGAGCTGTTTTTT. Translating it yields CASSASLGGGGELFF.

A few counts support this clone. The V gene is TRBV19, the J gene TRBJ2-3, with 9 positions matching TRBD2. The CDR3 extends over 15 amino acids. Germline V gene data show CDR1 as LNHDA and CDR2 as SQIVND (reference sequence). V was pared by 5 bases and J by 1 base, with 4 bases of the junction left unmatched. The CDR3 DNA follows: TGTGCCAGTAGTGCTAGCGGGAACTGCACAGATACGCAGTATTTT. Translated, it gives CASSASGNCTDTQYF. The variable domain in full, completed from reference TRBV19 and TRBJ2-3, reads DGGITQSPKYLFRKEGQNVTLSCEQNLNHDAMYWYRQDPGQGLRLIYYSQIVNDFQKGDIAEGYSVSREKKESFPLTVTSAQKNPTAFYLCASSASGNCTDTQYFGPGTRLTVL.

The chain uses TRBV6-5 and TRBJ2-5; TRBD1 aligns across 9 bases. Gene TRBJ2-7 matches the end of the DNA better, so the J call may be wrong. CDR1 MNHEY and CDR2 SVGAGI come from the germline V gene. The CDR3 is 15 amino acids. CDR3 residues: CASSPWTGAAYEQYF. CDR3 DNA: TGTGCCAGCAGCCCCTGGACAGGGGCCGCCTACGAGCAGTACTTC.

The CDR3 region has the DNA TGCGCCAGCAGCCTAAGGGTGGGACAGGGAGGTCAGCCCCAGCATTTT. Its protein is CASSLRVGQGGQPQHF. The J gene is TRBJ1-5, the V gene TRBV4-3; 9 nucleotides align to TRBD1. The trim removed 4 bases at V and 6 bases at J, leaving 10 bases unmatched. CDR3 length equals 16 residues. Germline V lookup: CDR1 LGHNA, CDR2 YSLEER.

The chain joins TRBV5-4 to TRBJ1-1; no firm D call. V dropped 1 base and J dropped 7 bases, with 14 bases sitting between them. Germline CDR1 and CDR2: SGHNT and YYREEE (reference sequence). The CDR3 has 14 residues. CDR3 sequence reads: CASSLLGRPYEAFF. CDR3 DNA sequence: TGTGCCAGCAGCTTGTTAGGGAGACCCTATGAAGCTTTCTTT.

The CDR3 DNA reads as TGTGCCTGGAGTGCAGGGGACGGTAATTCACCCCTCCACTTT. This encodes CAWSAGDGNSPLHF. The J gene is TRBJ1-6, the V gene TRBV30; a weak D match, TRBD1 (6 bases). The CDR3 length is 14 residues. The V end was cut by 1 base, the J end by 6 bases, with 10 bases between. Germline loops: CDR1 GTSNPN, CDR2 SVGIG (reference sequence).

This clone is a singleton in its sample. The chain joins TRBV28 to TRBJ1-5; possibly TRBD1 for D (5 bases). CDR3 size: 24 residues. The germline V gene encodes CDR1 MDHEN and CDR2 SYDVKM. V was shortened by 3 bases and J by 1 base, with 37 bases between the two germline ends. Here the CDR3 reads CASSFSTRPTKLVAGQWSNQPQHF. CDR3 coding DNA: TGTGCCAGCAGTTTTTCCACCCGTCCAACCAAACTGGTAGCGGGGCAGTGGAGCAATCAGCCCCAGCATTTT.

J is TRBJ2-1 and V is TRBV11-2; 7 positions agree with TRBD1. The CDR3 spans 15 residues. CDR1 is SGHAT, CDR2 FQNNGV, per germline. The trim removed 5 bases at V and 3 bases at J, leaving 7 bases unmatched. CDR3: CASSPGTANYNEQFF. The CDR3, as DNA: TGTGCCAGCAGCCCCGGGACAGCCAACTACAATGAGCAGTTCTTC.

This chain uses TRBV5-1 with TRBJ1-1, with TRBD1 matching 9 bases. Germline V CDR1 and CDR2: SGHRS, YFSETQ. The CDR3 has 19 residues. Unmatched junction bases numbered 12, after V lost 0 bases and J lost 0 bases. CDR3 in DNA: TGCGCCAGCAGCTTGGCCGGGACAGGGCGAATTTTAATGAACACTGAAGCTTTCTTT. Amino acids: CASSLAGTGRILMNTEAFF.

This clone was detected a few times. The rearrangement joins TRBV28 to TRBJ1-5; no clear D gene. V lost 3 bases to trimming and J lost 1 base, with 19 bases between them. Germline V gene sequence: CDR1 MDHEN, CDR2 SYDVKM. The CDR3 is 18 amino acids. CDR3 loop: CASSFGVVGLKSNQPQHF. CDR3 sequence (DNA): TGTGCCAGCAGTTTCGGCGTGGTAGGACTCAAGAGCAATCAGCCCCAGCATTTT. Using reference TRBV28 and TRBJ1-5 for the parts outside the CDR3, the full variable domain is DVKVTQSSRYLVKRTGEKVFLECVQDMDHENMFWYRQDPGLGLRLIYFSYDVKMKEKGDIPEGYSVSREKKERFSLILESASTNQTSMYLCASSFGVVGLKSNQPQHFGDGTRLSIL.